This T cell receptor (beta chain) was documented in a study of blood T cell repertoires in COVID-19. Measured with immunoSEQ multiplex PCR; TCRdb has only the in-frame clones, and not every one. The sample yields hundreds of thousands of clones, 85% to 90% seen once. The participants were between roughly 18 and 90 years old and came from under 25 US areas. Participant-given clinical history determined each cohort assignment. There are 15 residues in the CDR3. Between the trimmed V and J ends, which lost 6 bases and 5 bases, there was a span of 19 bases. Looked up from germline, CDR1 is MDHEN and CDR2 is SYDVKM.

This TCR was sampled from a man in his forties who had recovered from COVID-19. The V call is TRBV28, the J call TRBJ2-5, with D perhaps matching TRBD2 (5 bases). The source material was PBMCs or T cells enriched from blood (not recorded which). CDR3 residues: CASSSTGETRETQYF. CDR3 coding DNA: TGTGCCAGCAGCTCTACCGGGGAAACGAGGGAGACCCAGTACTTC. Supplemented by reference TRBV28 and TRBJ2-5, the full variable domain reads DVKVTQSSRYLVKRTGEKVFLECVQDMDHENMFWYRQDPGLGLRLIYFSYDVKMKEKGDIPEGYSVSREKKERFSLILESASTNQTSMYLCASSSTGETRETQYFGPGTRLLVL.